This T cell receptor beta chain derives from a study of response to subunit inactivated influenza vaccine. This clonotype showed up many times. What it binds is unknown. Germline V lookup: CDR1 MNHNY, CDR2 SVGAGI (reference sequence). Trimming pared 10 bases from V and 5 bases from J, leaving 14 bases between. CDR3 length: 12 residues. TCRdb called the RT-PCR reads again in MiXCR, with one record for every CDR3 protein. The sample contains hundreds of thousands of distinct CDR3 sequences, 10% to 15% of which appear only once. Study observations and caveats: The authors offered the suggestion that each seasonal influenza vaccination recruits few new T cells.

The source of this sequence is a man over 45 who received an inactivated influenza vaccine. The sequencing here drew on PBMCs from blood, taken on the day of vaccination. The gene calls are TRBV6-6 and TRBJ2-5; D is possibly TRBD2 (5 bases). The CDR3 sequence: CAIRGIEETQYF. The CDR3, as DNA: TGTGCCATCCGAGGGATCGAGGAGACCCAGTACTTC.